A single sample gave rise to the 27 T cell receptor beta chains below, sequenced in a study of cytomegalovirus exposure and HLA in healthy donors (dated by TCRdb to the late 2010s). Libraries came from the immunoSEQ multiplex PCR assay. For the multiplex PCR, a mixture combining 60 forward primers for TCR Vbeta segments and 13 reverse primers for TCR Jbeta segments was used. What TCRdb holds here is the immuneACCESS table cut down to in-frame rearrangements. Part of the clones is not present; checked against another copy, under half of the missing clones reflect an unresolved V gene, and the others are unexplained. This sample is represented by about 200,000 clones; roughly 12% of them were singletons. Approximately 7.8% of the sample belongs to the ten largest clones. Input material: PBMCs. The receptors originated from a man aged 45 to 65 in good health and CMV-seropositive.

This chain links TRBV27 with TRBJ2-4, with D perhaps TRBD2 (7 bases). Trimming removed 5 bases from V and 8 bases from J, with 19 bases in between. Per germline, CDR1 MNHEY and CDR2 SMNVEV (reference sequence). The CDR3 is made up of 15 amino acids. CDR3 residues: CASSPLWGGRDIQYF. The CDR3 DNA follows: TGTGCCAGCAGTCCCCTCTGGGGGGGCAGGGACATTCAGTACTTC.

This chain connects TRBV5-1 to TRBJ1-2; perhaps TRBD1 as D (6 bases). The V end lost 0 bases, the J end lost 0 bases, and 12 bases lay between the germline ends. Germline assignment: CDR1 SGHRS and CDR2 YFSETQ. This CDR3 has 16 amino acids. The CDR3 here is CASSLGQGLANYGYTF. The CDR3 coding sequence is TGCGCCAGCAGCTTGGGGCAGGGGCTCGCTAACTATGGCTACACCTTC.

In its sample, this clone was seen a few times. In DNA form, the CDR3 reads TGTGCCAGCAGCACGGCCGGGACAGGTGAAGCTTTCTTT. Translating gives CASSTAGTGEAFF. This chain uses TRBV7-3 with TRBJ1-1, with 8 bases identical to TRBD1. The germline V gene has CDR1 SGHTA and CDR2 FQGTGA. V was clipped by 5 bases and J by 7 bases; unmatched bases: 6. There are 13 residues in the CDR3.

The chain carries TRBV7-2 and TRBJ1-2; D remains unclear. Germline CDR1 reads SGHTA; CDR2 reads FQGNSA. The CDR3 length is 13 residues. The germline V and J ends were trimmed by 1 base and 10 bases, with 13 bases remaining between them. CDR3 residues: CASSLVVPGYYTF. CDR3 coding DNA: TGTGCCAGCAGCTTAGTGGTTCCGGGGTACTACACCTTC.

This clone was recorded a few times. CDR3 coding DNA: TGCAGCGTTGAAGATCGGACATTACAAGAGACCCAGTACTTC. As protein: CSVEDRTLQETQYF. The chain combines TRBV29-1 with TRBJ2-5, with D maybe TRBD1 (5 bases). The V gene's germline CDR1 is SQVTM and CDR2 ANQGSEA. The CDR3 totals 14 residues. Trimming stripped 0 bases from V and 2 bases from J, with 10 bases between.

The V and J genes are TRBV6-1 and TRBJ1-2; D perhaps matches TRBD1 (6 bases). Germline values: CDR1 MNHNS, CDR2 SASEGT. V gave up 2 bases and J gave up 8 bases, with 6 bases separating them. The CDR3 has 11 residues. CDR3 amino acids: CASSERGGYTF. The CDR3 coding sequence is TGTGCCAGCAGTGAAAGGGGGGGCTACACCTTC.

This clone was counted only a few times. CDR3 sequence: CAWTSGTGLATNEKLFF. CDR3 bases: TGTGCCTGGACATCCGGGACAGGGCTTGCAACTAATGAAAAACTGTTTTTT. This sequence joins TRBV30 and TRBJ1-4; 9 bases are a match to TRBD1. The CDR3 has 17 amino acids. Germline values: CDR1 GTSNPN, CDR2 SVGIG (reference sequence). V gave up 4 bases and J gave up 0 bases; unmatched junction bases: 9.

This clone came up a few times. This chain links TRBV5-6 with TRBJ2-7, with 8 bases matching TRBD1. V trimming: 4 bases; J trimming: 6 bases; junction bases outside the gene matches: 9. The CDR3 runs to 14 residues. Germline-derived CDR1 and CDR2 are SGHDT and YYEEEE. The CDR3 DNA is TGTGCCAGCAGCCCCGGACAGGGACGACGCGAGCAGTACTTC. It is translated as CASSPGQGRREQYF.

This clone has more than one count but fewer than ten. The genes are TRBV6-5 and TRBJ2-3; D may be TRBD2 (5 bases). The V end was cut by 0 bases, the J end by 2 bases, with 12 bases between. The CDR3 consists of 16 residues. Germline lookup yields CDR1 MNHEY and CDR2 SVGAGI. The chain's CDR3 is CASSYSTAGFTDTQYF. CDR3 nucleotide sequence: TGTGCCAGCAGTTACTCGACGGCGGGTTTCACAGATACGCAGTATTTT.

This clone was found a few times. This rearrangement joins TRBV11-3 to TRBJ1-3, with D perhaps matching TRBD1 (5 bases). The V gene lost 2 bases and the J gene lost 0 bases, with 11 bases spanning the gap. There are 16 residues in the CDR3. Germline V lookup: CDR1 SGHNT, CDR2 YENEEA. This chain's CDR3 is CASSLNRTYSGNTIYF. The CDR3 nucleotides are TGTGCCAGCAGCTTAAACAGGACCTACTCTGGAAACACCATATATTTT.

In its sample, this clone was seen a few times. The V call is TRBV11-2, the J call TRBJ1-6; 7 nucleotides align to TRBD1. V shed 5 bases and J 4 bases; nucleotides not matched to a gene: 5. This CDR3 comprises 15 residues. Germline CDR1 reads SGHAT; CDR2 reads FQNNGV. The CDR3: CASSRRQGYNSPLHF. The CDR3, as DNA: TGTGCCAGCAGCCGACGACAGGGTTATAATTCACCCCTCCACTTT.

This clone has only a few counts. As DNA, the CDR3 is TGTGCCAGTAGGGGGGACAGGGGAGATGAAAAACTGTTTTTT. Protein: CASRGDRGDEKLFF. V gene TRBV19 combines with J gene TRBJ1-4, with 10 bases lining up with TRBD1. Unmatched junction bases numbered 4, after V lost 6 bases and J lost 6 bases. The CDR3 extends over 14 amino acids. Per the germline V gene, CDR1 is LNHDA and CDR2 is SQIVND (reference sequence).

The V call is TRBV9, the J call TRBJ2-5; D perhaps matches TRBD2 (6 bases). Trimming took 3 bases from V and 2 from J, leaving 11 bases between them. From germline, CDR1 is SGDLS and CDR2 YYNGEE. The CDR3 loop spans 14 amino acids. The CDR3 sequence is CASSETGRQETQYF. CDR3 nucleotides: TGTGCCAGCAGCGAGACGGGGAGGCAAGAGACCCAGTACTTC.

On this clone itself: At the DNA level, this CDR3 is encoded by other sequences in the same sample as well. This chain uses TRBV6-1 with TRBJ1-2; D unresolved. CDR1 and CDR2 (germline): MNHNS, SASEGT. The CDR3 totals 13 residues. The ends were cut back, 2 bases at V and 4 bases at J, with 8 bases in the middle. Here the CDR3 reads CASSERGGYGYTF. The CDR3 DNA reads TGTGCCAGCAGTGAACGGGGAGGCTATGGCTACACCTTC.

This chain links TRBV20-1 with TRBJ2-3; unclear D gene. CDR3 length: 11 amino acids. Trimming stripped 3 bases from V and 5 bases from J, with 6 bases between. In germline, CDR1 is DFQATT, CDR2 SNEGSKA (reference sequence). CDR3 coding DNA: TGCAGTGCTAGTCCCAAAGATACGCAGTATTTT. The encoded protein is CSASPKDTQYF.

This clone has just a few counts. The rearrangement links TRBV7-9 to TRBJ1-6; TRBD1 matches at 7 bases. CDR3 length: 13 amino acids. V lost 5 bases and J lost 9; bases outside the gene matches: 4. CDR1 and CDR2 (germline): SEHNR, FQNEAQ (reference sequence). CDR3 amino acids: CASSPDRASPLHF. The DNA of the CDR3 is TGTGCCAGCAGCCCCGACAGGGCTTCACCCCTCCACTTT.

This clone has only a few counts. This chain connects TRBV6-1 to TRBJ2-5, with D perhaps TRBD2 (5 bases). The CDR3 is 15 amino acids. Trimming took 1 base from V and 4 from J, leaving 13 bases between them. CDR1 MNHNS and CDR2 SASEGT come from the germline V gene. In DNA form, the CDR3 reads TGTGCCAGCAGTGAAGGCGCTAGCCCTCGAGAGACCCAGTACTTC. Amino acids: CASSEGASPRETQYF.

This clone was seen a handful of times. The chain carries TRBV5-1 and TRBJ2-2; TRBD1 agrees at 7 bases. Germline CDR1 reads SGHRS; CDR2 reads YFSETQ. Germline trimming cut 0 bases from V and 6 bases from J; bases unmatched to any gene: 8. This CDR3 is built from 16 residues. The DNA of the CDR3 is TGCGCCAGCAGCTTGGCCTGGAGACAGGGCGCCGGGGAGCTGTTTTTT. This gives the protein CASSLAWRQGAGELFF.

The chain recombines TRBV4-2 with TRBJ1-2; 8 bases fit TRBD1. The CDR3 length is 16 residues. Germline V gene data show CDR1 as LGHNA and CDR2 as YNFKEQ. Trimming removed 0 bases from V and 3 bases from J; junction bases left unmatched: 6. CDR3 sequence: CASSQEGQVTDYGYTF. Here the CDR3 DNA reads TGTGCCAGCAGCCAAGAGGGACAGGTAACCGACTATGGCTACACCTTC.

This clone was counted a few times. The V and J genes are TRBV4-2 and TRBJ1-2; the D gene is possibly TRBD1 (5 bases). V was cut by 0 bases and J by 5 bases, with 16 bases left in between. Germline V gives CDR1 LGHNA, CDR2 YNFKEQ. This CDR3 spans 16 amino acids. The CDR3 protein is CASSQDWGWAGYGYTF. CDR3 in DNA: TGTGCCAGCAGCCAAGATTGGGGATGGGCAGGGTATGGCTACACCTTC.

This chain joins TRBV5-1 and TRBJ1-1; 7 bases map to TRBD1. Germline V gene lookup returns CDR1 SGHRS and CDR2 YFSETQ. The CDR3 is 13 amino acids. Trimming cost V 3 bases and J 4 bases; bases outside gene matches: 3. CDR3 bases: TGCGCCAGCAGCTACACAGGGGCCACTGAAGCTTTCTTT. As protein: CASSYTGATEAFF.

The V gene is TRBV5-4, the J gene TRBJ2-2; D unresolved. V was cut by 4 bases and J by 2 bases, with 6 bases left in between. CDR3 length: 13 amino acids. In germline, CDR1 is SGHNT, CDR2 YYREEE (reference sequence). Here the CDR3 reads CASSQENTGELFF. Here the CDR3 DNA reads TGTGCCAGCAGCCAGGAAAACACCGGGGAGCTGTTTTTT.

The gene calls are TRBV11-1 and TRBJ1-3, with D hard to call. Looked up from germline, CDR1 is SGHAT and CDR2 is FQDESV (reference sequence). This CDR3 has 16 residues. V lost 2 bases to trimming and J lost 0 bases, with 11 bases between them. The CDR3 here is CASSLTDSSSGNTIYF. CDR3 coding DNA: TGTGCCAGCAGCTTAACGGACTCGAGCTCTGGAAACACCATATATTTT.

A few counts support this clone. V usage is TRBV6-4 and J usage is TRBJ1-3; D is unclear. CDR1 is MRHNA, CDR2 SNTAGT, per germline. The CDR3 runs 14 residues. V was trimmed by 11 bases and J by 0 bases, leaving 14 bases between them. This CDR3 is CAWPTPYSGNTIYF. The CDR3 DNA sequence: TGTGCCTGGCCGACACCGTACTCTGGAAACACCATATATTTT.

This clone was seen a few times. V and J are TRBV7-2 and TRBJ1-6; the match to TRBD1 covers 9 bases. In germline, CDR1 is SGHTA, CDR2 FQGNSA. The CDR3 runs to 16 residues. V shed 4 bases, J shed 5 bases, and the junction held 6 bases outside the gene matches. CDR3 nucleotides: TGTGCCAGCAGCTCCGGACAGGGGAAGAATAATTCACCCCTCCACTTT. Residues: CASSSGQGKNNSPLHF.

This chain links TRBV5-5 with TRBJ2-5, with 13 bases that match TRBD2. Germline assignment: CDR1 SGHKS and CDR2 YYEKEE (reference sequence). The CDR3 sequence is 19 residues long. V gave up 2 bases and J gave up 1 base; unmatched junction bases: 11. CDR3 amino acids: CASSLLAGGPVSLQETQYF. The CDR3 DNA follows: TGTGCCAGCAGCTTACTAGCGGGGGGGCCGGTGTCTCTCCAAGAGACCCAGTACTTC.

The chain has TRBV5-1 and TRBJ2-1; 11 bases map to TRBD2. J lost 4 bases, V lost 4 bases, and 10 bases had no gene match. This CDR3 is 17 amino acids long. CDR1 and CDR2 (germline): SGHRS, YFSETQ. In DNA, the CDR3 is TGCGCCAGCAGCCTGTCTAGCGGGGGGATTCCGTACAATGAGCAGTTCTTC. Protein: CASSLSSGGIPYNEQFF. Filled out from reference TRBV5-1 and TRBJ2-1, the complete variable domain reads KAGVTQTPRYLIKTRGQQVTLSCSPISGHRSVSWYQQTPGQGLQFLFEYFSETQRNKGNFPGRFSGRQFSNSRSEMNVSTLELGDSALYLCASSLSSGGIPYNEQFFGPGTRLTVL.